Listed below are T cell receptor beta chains from one sample, sequenced in a study of T-cell memory formation after mild COVID-19. TCRdb redid the calling of the 5' RACE reads with MiXCR, one entry per CDR3 protein. The profile shows about 240,000 distinct CDR3 sequences, roughly a tenth of them singletons. The sequenced sample consisted of PBMCs or a T cell subset sorted from them (not recorded which). Every receptor here comes from a man aged 18 to 35 who had mild COVID-19 (a few samples of this study predate the infection). Cell type and time point are not known. Both conserved end residues are part of each CDR3. The D gene is left open where the match is weak. The listing skips clone size in some rows; elsewhere it reads once, few, many or a size class.

TRBJ2-7 TRBV5-1 few 14 - TGCGCCAGCAGCTTGGAAAAGGGGGTGTACGAGCAGTACTTC CASSLEKGVYEQYF
TRBJ1-1 TRBV12-3/TRBV12-4 - 15 - TGTGCCAGCAGTTTCCGGGGGGCCCGGAACACTGAAGCTTTCTTT CASSFRGARNTEAFF
TRBJ2-1 TRBV20-1 - 14 - TGCAGTGCTGGCCCCTCCGGGTCCCCGTCCGGGCAGTTCTTC CSAGPSGSPSGQFF
TRBJ2-5 TRBV9 - 14 - TGTGCCAGCAGCGTGAACCCGACCGGTGAGACCCAGTACTTC CASSVNPTGETQYF
TRBJ2-5 TRBV4-1 - 15 TRBD1 TGCGCCAGCAGCCAAGACTGGACAGGGGGGGAGACCCAGTACTTC CASSQDWTGGETQYF
TRBJ1-5 TRBV5-5 - 14 - TGTGCCAGCAGCCGGGACGGACTCAATCAGCCCCAGCATTTT CASSRDGLNQPQHF
TRBJ2-6 TRBV7-9 many 15 - TGTGCCAGCAGCCCTGGCGGATATGGGGCCAACGTCCTGACTTTC CASSPGGYGANVLTF
TRBJ2-1 TRBV5-6 - 15 TRBD2 TGTGCCAGCAGCCCCGAACTAGCGGGGCCTGATGAGCAGTTCTTC CASSPELAGPDEQFF
TRBJ2-1 TRBV7-9 many 16 - TGTGCCAGCAGCTTATCGCTAGCGAGCTCCTACAATGAGCAGTTCTTC CASSLSLASSYNEQFF
TRBJ2-1 TRBV9 few 14 - TGTGCCAGCAGCGTACTAGCATTACACAATGAGCAGTTCTTC CASSVLALHNEQFF
TRBJ1-2 TRBV5-1 few 16 TRBD1 TGCGCCAGCAGCACCGGACAGGCGACCAAATTTGGAGGCTACACCTTC CASSTGQATKFGGYTF
TRBJ2-1 TRBV5-1 - 18 TRBD2 TGCGCCAGCAGCGCACCGCCTCAGGGACTAGCTTTCTACAATGAGCAGTTCTTC CASSAPPQGLAFYNEQFF
TRBJ2-1 TRBV2 - 12 - TGTGCCAGCGGGAATAGCAGGAATGAGCAGTTCTTC CASGNSRNEQFF
TRBJ2-7 TRBV6-2/TRBV6-3 - 13 TRBD2 TGTGCCAGCAGAAAAACTAGCGTCTACGAGCAGTACTTC CASRKTSVYEQYF
TRBJ2-5 TRBV7-6 few 14 - TGTGCCAGCAGCTTGGAACCGTACCAAGAGACCCAGTACTTC CASSLEPYQETQYF